This entry lists 11 T cell receptor beta chains sequenced from one sample in a study of T-cell memory formation after mild COVID-19. TCRdb analysed the 5' RACE reads with MiXCR anew, one entry per CDR3 protein. Of about 340,000 distinct CDR3 sequences listed, 20% to 25% are singletons. Sequenced sample: PBMCs or a T cell subset sorted from them (not recorded which). All receptors come from a man aged 18 to 29 who had mild COVID-19 (a few samples of this study predate the infection). Cell type and time point are not known.

The chain combines TRBV29-1 with TRBJ1-1; D remains unclear. The CDR3 has 13 amino acids. V was cut by 4 bases and J by 6 bases, with 15 bases left in between. Germline V lookup: CDR1 SQVTM, CDR2 ANQGSEA. The DNA of the CDR3 is TGCAGCGTTGTTGCTCGAGGGTCCTCTGAAGCTTTCTTT. This gives the protein CSVVARGSSEAFF. Supplemented by reference TRBV29-1 and TRBJ1-1, the full variable domain reads SAVISQKPSRDICQRGTSLTIQCQVDSQVTMMFWYRQQPGQSLTLIATANQGSEATYESGFVIDKFPISRPNLTFSTLTVSNMSPEDSSIYLCSVVARGSSEAFFGQGTRLTVV.

V gene TRBV7-2 combines with J gene TRBJ1-4; 9 nucleotides align to TRBD1. The CDR3 sequence is 17 residues long. From germline, CDR1 is SGHTA and CDR2 FQGNSA. V shed 2 bases and J 6 bases; nucleotides not matched to a gene: 10. CDR3 amino acids: CASSLSSPGDRDEKLFF. The CDR3 bases are TGTGCCAGCAGCTTATCATCCCCTGGGGACAGGGATGAAAAACTGTTTTTT.

This clonotype was counted ten times or more. V usage is TRBV7-2 and J usage is TRBJ2-1; no clear D. Germline V CDR1 and CDR2: SGHTA, FQGNSA. This CDR3 contains 12 residues. Trimming took off 1 base at V and 6 bases at J, with 4 bases between the two ends. CDR3 in amino acids: CASSLDPNEQFF. Here the CDR3 DNA reads TGTGCCAGCAGCTTAGACCCCAATGAGCAGTTCTTC.

The J gene is TRBJ1-2, the V gene TRBV5-1, with TRBD1 identical over 7 bases. V dropped 0 bases and J dropped 7; count of bases not matched to a gene: 9. The CDR3 has 15 residues. Germline CDR1 is SGHRS and CDR2 is YFSETQ. CDR3 in amino acids: CASSLGGGDGLGYTF. The CDR3 bases are TGCGCCAGCAGCTTGGGAGGGGGCGACGGGCTTGGCTACACCTTC.

The chain employs TRBV3-1 and TRBJ2-2, with D unresolved. Germline CDR1 and CDR2: LGHDT and YNNKEL (reference sequence). V dropped 0 bases and J dropped 0 bases, with 8 bases sitting between them. The CDR3 loop spans 16 amino acids. The CDR3 protein is CASSQEPASNTGELFF. CDR3 DNA: TGTGCCAGCAGCCAAGAACCAGCATCGAACACCGGGGAGCTGTTTTTT.

This clonotype was counted between two and nine times. In DNA form, the CDR3 reads TGTGCCAGCAGCGCCGGCCCAGGGAGCTCTGGAAACACCATATATTTT. Protein sequence: CASSAGPGSSGNTIYF. The rearrangement joins TRBV7-9 to TRBJ1-3; the D gene is possibly TRBD1 (5 bases). The CDR3 totals 16 residues. Between the trimmed V and J ends, which lost 5 bases and 0 bases, there was a span of 14 bases. Looked up from germline, CDR1 is SEHNR and CDR2 is FQNEAQ (reference sequence).

The V call is TRBV7-2, the J call TRBJ2-5, with 13 bases aligning to TRBD2. The CDR3 loop spans 16 amino acids. V was pared by 0 bases and J by 6 bases, with 4 bases of the junction left unmatched. The germline CDR1 and CDR2 sequences are SGHTA and FQGNSA. In DNA, the CDR3 is TGTGCCAGCAGCTTAGCGACTAGCGGGGGGTCTAAGACCCAGTACTTC. Residues: CASSLATSGGSKTQYF.

This clonotype was seen a handful of times. J is TRBJ1-2 and V is TRBV20-1; D is possibly TRBD1 (6 bases). Germline V gene lookup returns CDR1 DFQATT and CDR2 SNEGSKA (reference sequence). The V gene lost 6 bases and the J gene lost 7 bases, with 18 bases spanning the gap. The CDR3 is 13 amino acids. In DNA, the CDR3 is TGCAGTGCAAGGGGGGGGCTGTACTCTGGCTACACCTTC. Its protein is CSARGGLYSGYTF.

J is TRBJ1-2 and V is TRBV6-1; the match to TRBD1 covers 8 bases. CDR3 length: 13 amino acids. Per the germline V gene, CDR1 is MNHNS and CDR2 is SASEGT. With 4 bases clipped from V and 8 bases from J, the junction kept 6 bases outside the gene matches. The CDR3 sequence is CASSADRGGGYTF. The CDR3 DNA sequence: TGTGCCAGCAGTGCCGACAGGGGAGGCGGCTACACCTTC.

This clonotype was detected a few times. The genes are TRBV15 and TRBJ1-2; D is undetermined. The CDR3 contains 15 residues. The ends were cut back, 0 bases at V and 0 bases at J, with 8 bases in the middle. Germline CDR1 reads LNHNV; CDR2 reads YYDKDF (reference sequence). Written as DNA, the CDR3 is TGTGCCACCAGCAGAGAGAGAGAAACTAACTATGGCTACACCTTC. It yields the protein CATSRERETNYGYTF. Full variable domain (missing parts from reference TRBV15 and TRBJ1-2): DAMVIQNPRYQVTQFGKPVTLSCSQTLNHNVMYWYQQKSSQAPKLLFHYYDKDFNNEADTPDNFQSRRPNTSFCFLDIRSPGLGDTAMYLCATSRERETNYGYTFGSGTRLTVV.

The rearrangement uses TRBV10-3 and TRBJ2-1; D possibly corresponds to TRBD1 (6 bases). With 10 bases removed from V and 8 bases from J, the gap between germline ends came to 15 bases. Per germline, CDR1 ENHRY and CDR2 SYGVKD. This CDR3 spans 12 amino acids. CDR3 bases: TGTGCCACGAGGACAGTGCTGGATGAGCAGTTCTTC. It translates to CATRTVLDEQFF.